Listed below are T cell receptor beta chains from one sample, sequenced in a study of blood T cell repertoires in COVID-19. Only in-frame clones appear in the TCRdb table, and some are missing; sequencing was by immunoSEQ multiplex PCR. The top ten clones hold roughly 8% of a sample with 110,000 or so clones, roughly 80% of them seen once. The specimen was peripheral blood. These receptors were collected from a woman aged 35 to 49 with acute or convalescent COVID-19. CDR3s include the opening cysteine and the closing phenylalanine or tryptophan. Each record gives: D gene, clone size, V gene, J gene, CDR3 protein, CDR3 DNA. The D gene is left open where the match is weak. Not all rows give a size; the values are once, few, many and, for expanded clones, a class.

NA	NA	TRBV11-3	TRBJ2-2	CASSLRAGTGELFF	TGTGCCAGCAGCTTAAGGGCGGGTACCGGGGAGCTGTTTTTT
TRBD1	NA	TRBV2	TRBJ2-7	CASSRQGGYEQYF	TGTGCCAGCAGTCGACAGGGGGGATACGAGCAGTACTTC
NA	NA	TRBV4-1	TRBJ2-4	CASSQVAAGNIQYF	TGCGCCAGCAGCCAAGTGGCTGCGGGCAACATTCAGTACTTC
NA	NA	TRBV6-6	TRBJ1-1	CASSTTAEMNTEAFF	TGTGCCAGCAGTACAACAGCAGAGATGAACACTGAAGCTTTCTTT
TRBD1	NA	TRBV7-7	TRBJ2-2	CASSPGTGRTGELFF	TGTGCCAGCAGCCCGGGGACAGGAAGAACCGGGGAGCTGTTTTTT
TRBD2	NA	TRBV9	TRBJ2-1	CASSVTAGGLYNEQFF	TGTGCCAGCAGCGTTACAGCGGGGGGTCTTTACAATGAGCAGTTCTTC
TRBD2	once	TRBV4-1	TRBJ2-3	CASSHAGASGVRTDTQYF	TGCGCCAGCAGCCACGCTGGGGCGAGCGGGGTACGCACAGATACGCAGTATTTT
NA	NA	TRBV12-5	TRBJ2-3	CASGLSGSGADTQYF	TGTGCTAGTGGTTTAAGTGGTAGCGGTGCAGATACGCAGTATTTT
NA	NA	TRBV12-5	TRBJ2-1	CASALEGSNEQFF	TGTGCTAGTGCGCTAGAAGGATCAAATGAGCAGTTCTTC
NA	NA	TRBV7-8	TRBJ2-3	CASSFREGADTQYF	TGTGCCAGCAGCTTTAGGGAAGGGGCAGATACGCAGTATTTT
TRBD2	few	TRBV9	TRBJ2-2	CASSIGASGGTGELFF	TGTGCCAGCAGCATAGGGGCCAGCGGGGGTACCGGGGAGCTGTTTTTT
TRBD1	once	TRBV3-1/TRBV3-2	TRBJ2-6	CASSLGQGAGANVLTF	TGTGCCAGCAGCCTGGGACAGGGGGCTGGGGCCAACGTCCTGACTTTC
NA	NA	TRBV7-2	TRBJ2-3	CASSLAPPRQDTQYF	TGTGCCAGCAGCTTAGCACCCCCCCGACAAGATACGCAGTATTTT
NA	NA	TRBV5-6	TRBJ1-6	CASSSPFGQTFTTNSPLHF	TGTGCCAGCAGCTCCCCTTTTGGGCAGACCTTTACAACTAATTCACCCCTCCACTTT
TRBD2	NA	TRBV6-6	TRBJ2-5	CASGSGGETQYF	TGTGCCAGCGGGAGCGGGGGAGAGACCCAGTACTTC
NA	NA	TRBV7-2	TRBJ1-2	CASSSSTGRYGYTF	TGTGCCAGCAGCTCCTCGACAGGTCGTTACGGCTACACCTTC
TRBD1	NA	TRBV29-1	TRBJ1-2	CSAPGTGRNGGYTF	TGCAGCGCTCCCGGGACAGGGAGAAATGGTGGCTACACCTTC
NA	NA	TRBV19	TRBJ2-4	CASSMVETWNIQYF	TGTGCCAGTAGTATGGTAGAGACATGGAACATTCAGTACTTC
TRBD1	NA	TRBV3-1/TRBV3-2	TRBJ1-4	CASSQRQGSEKLFF	TGTGCCAGCAGCCAAAGACAGGGGAGTGAAAAACTGTTTTTT
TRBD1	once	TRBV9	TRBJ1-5	CASSVGAGGHQPQHF	TGTGCCAGCAGCGTAGGGGCAGGGGGCCATCAGCCCCAGCATTTT
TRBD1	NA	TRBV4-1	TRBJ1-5	CASSQTGWNQPQHF	TGCGCCAGCAGCCAGACAGGGTGGAATCAGCCCCAGCATTTT
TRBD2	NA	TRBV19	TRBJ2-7	CASSAQLAGAYEQYF	TGTGCCAGTAGTGCCCAGCTAGCGGGGGCCTACGAGCAGTACTTC
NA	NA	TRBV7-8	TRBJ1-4	CASSLGVGGNEKLFF	TGTGCCAGCAGCTTAGGGGTCGGGGGGAATGAAAAACTGTTTTTT